This is a list of T cell receptor beta chains from one sample in a study of naive and memory T cell subsets. One entry per CDR3 protein, called by TCRdb with MiXCR from the UMI-ligation and nested PCR reads. The sample lists about 99,000 distinct CDR3 sequences, around 15% occurring once. Sequences were obtained from naive CD8+ T cells from blood. These receptors all come from a human donor in good health. Each CDR3 is given with its conserved first and last residue. A D gene is named only where the DNA matches it firmly. Not every row has a clone size; where given, it reads once, few, many or a size class.

TRBJ2-5 | TRBV12-3/TRBV12-4 | TRBD2 | many | TGTGCCAGCAGTTTGGGGGGGCAAGAGACCCAGTACTTC | CASSLGGQETQYF
TRBJ2-4 | TRBV4-2 | . | few | TGTGCCAGCAGCCAGCTTTACATCAGGAGGACAGAAGGATGGGCCAAAAACATTCAGTACTTC | CASSQLYIRRTEGWAKNIQYF
TRBJ2-7 | TRBV2 | TRBD1 | . | TGTGCCAGCAGTGAAATGACAGGGGTTTCCTACGAGCAGTACTTC | CASSEMTGVSYEQYF
TRBJ2-7 | TRBV7-2 | TRBD2 | many | TGTGCCAGCAGCTTATTAGAGCGGGACTACGAGCAGTACTTC | CASSLLERDYEQYF
TRBJ1-1 | TRBV7-9 | TRBD1 | . | TGTGCCAGCAGCCCAGACAGGGACACTGAAGCTTTCTTT | CASSPDRDTEAFF
TRBJ2-1 | TRBV19 | TRBD2 | . | TGTGCCAGTAATCAGCGGGGGGGATACAATGAGCAGTTCTTC | CASNQRGGYNEQFF
TRBJ1-2 | TRBV27 | . | . | TGTGCCAGCAGTGCAACGGGACTTAGGAGCTACACCTTC | CASSATGLRSYTF
TRBJ2-5 | TRBV5-4 | . | . | TGTGCCAGCAGCGCGGCCGACAACGGTATACAAGAGACCCAGTACTTC | CASSAADNGIQETQYF
TRBJ1-2 | TRBV24-1 | . | . | TGTGCCACCAGTGACGGGCCAGCATATGGCTACACCTTC | CATSDGPAYGYTF
TRBJ1-1 | TRBV3-1 | TRBD1 | many | TGTGCCAGCAGTCAGGGGGGGAACACTGAAGCTTTCTTT | CASSQGGNTEAFF
TRBJ2-1 | TRBV20-1 | TRBD2 | many | TGCAGTGCTAGAGATAGGGAGCGGGAGTACAATGAGCAGTTCTTC | CSARDREREYNEQFF
TRBJ2-7 | TRBV4-2 | . | . | TGTGCCAGCAGCCCGGTGCTGGACTACGAGCAGTACTTC | CASSPVLDYEQYF
TRBJ2-1 | TRBV20-1 | . | many | TGCAGTGCTAGAGACGTAGTTGAGCAGTTCTTC | CSARDVVEQFF
TRBJ2-1 | TRBV7-3 | . | . | TGTGCCAGCAGTTTGATACAGCGCAATATATACAATGAGCAGTTCTTC | CASSLIQRNIYNEQFF
TRBJ2-7 | TRBV7-8 | TRBD2 | . | TGTGCCAGCAGCTCGAGCGGGGATACGTCCTACGAGCAGTACTTC | CASSSSGDTSYEQYF
TRBJ2-1 | TRBV20-1 | TRBD1 | many | TGCAGTGCTAGAGGGGACAGGGCGGAACAGTTCTTC | CSARGDRAEQFF
TRBJ1-3 | TRBV4-1 | . | . | TGCGCCAGCAGCCAAGATGGGTCCCCGACTGGAAACACCATATATTTT | CASSQDGSPTGNTIYF
TRBJ2-1 | TRBV6-1 | TRBD2 | few | TGTGCCAGCAGTGAAGGACTAGCGGGACCCTCCTACAATGAGCAGTTCTTC | CASSEGLAGPSYNEQFF
TRBJ2-7 | TRBV27 | . | . | TGTGCCAGCAGTTCGAGCCAGCACCTTTACGAGCAGTACTTC | CASSSSQHLYEQYF
TRBJ1-1 | TRBV28 | . | many | TGTGCCAGCACTCTTTTCGGCCAGATCGGCACTGAAGCTTTCTTT | CASTLFGQIGTEAFF
TRBJ1-5 | TRBV28 | . | . | TGTGCCAGCAGTTTATTTCCCCTTAGCAATCAGCCCCAGCATTTT | CASSLFPLSNQPQHF
TRBJ2-7 | TRBV4-3 | TRBD2 | many | TGCGCCAGCAGCCAAGCTCTAGCGGGGGGGCGGTACGAGCAGTACTTC | CASSQALAGGRYEQYF
TRBJ1-6 | TRBV6-5 | . | few | TGTGCCACCGGGGGGGGGGCAAACAATTCACCCCTCCACTTT | CATGGGANNSPLHF
TRBJ2-3 | TRBV29-1 | . | many | TGCAGCGGAACAGGGTTCGAGGGCACAGATACGCAGTATTTT | CSGTGFEGTDTQYF
TRBJ1-2 | TRBV20-1 | . | . | TGCAGTGCTAGAGCAGAGGGTAGGGCGGGCTACACCTTC | CSARAEGRAGYTF
TRBJ2-2 | TRBV10-2 | . | . | TGCGCCAGCAGTGACTCGTTTTCGAGGTCCACCGGGGAGCTGTTTTTT | CASSDSFSRSTGELFF
TRBJ2-1 | TRBV4-3 | . | . | TGCGCCAGCAGCCATAGACGTACCGTATACAATGAGCAGTTCTTC | CASSHRRTVYNEQFF
TRBJ2-7 | TRBV18 | . | . | TGTGCCAGCTCACCATCGAACGCGGTGGAGCAGTACTTC | CASSPSNAVEQYF
TRBJ2-1 | TRBV27 | TRBD2 | few | TGTGCCAGCAGTGGACTAGCGGGACGCTCCTACAATGAGCAGTTCTTC | CASSGLAGRSYNEQFF
TRBJ1-2 | TRBV19 | TRBD1 | . | TGTGCCAGTAGGAGTCTCGTGAGGGACAGCACATACTATGGCTACACCTTC | CASRSLVRDSTYYGYTF
TRBJ2-5 | TRBV6-2/TRBV6-3 | TRBD2 | . | TGTGCCAGCAGTTACGCTGGACTAGCGGGGATTCAAGAGACCCAGTACTTC | CASSYAGLAGIQETQYF
TRBJ2-7 | TRBV4-3 | . | many | TGCGCCAGCAGCCAAGACCGACCCTACGAGCAGTACTTC | CASSQDRPYEQYF
TRBJ2-1 | TRBV7-9 | TRBD2 | few | TGTGCCAGCAGCTCGACTAGCGGGAGGGGGGATGAGCAGTTCTTC | CASSSTSGRGDEQFF
TRBJ2-1 | TRBV4-3 | . | . | TGCGCCAGCAGCCAAGAGGGAACGGGCAATGAGCAGTTCTTC | CASSQEGTGNEQFF
TRBJ2-2 | TRBV29-1 | . | . | TGCAGCGCCTTGCGGGACGAATACCGAGGGCTGTTTTTT | CSALRDEYRGLFF
TRBJ2-5 | TRBV9 | TRBD1 | . | TGTGCCAGCGCGGGACAGGGGAAAGAGACCCAGTACTTC | CASAGQGKETQYF
TRBJ1-2 | TRBV18 | . | . | TGTGCCAGCTCACCCCCTCTCGGGGAATCCCTTTATGGCTACACCTTC | CASSPPLGESLYGYTF
TRBJ2-1 | TRBV4-3 | . | few | TGCGCCAGCAGCCAAGATACGGAGGAGTCAAGTCCAATGGAGCAGTTCTTC | CASSQDTEESSPMEQFF
TRBJ1-5 | TRBV27 | . | many | TGTGCCAGCAGAAAACTGGCCCCCCGAGGGGGTAGGGATCAGCCCCAGCATTTT | CASRKLAPRGGRDQPQHF
TRBJ2-1 | TRBV25-1 | TRBD2 | . | TGTGCCAGCAGTGAATACGGGAGGGCGGTACTGAATGAGCAGTTCTTC | CASSEYGRAVLNEQFF
TRBJ1-6 | TRBV19 | . | . | TGTGCCAGTAGTATTGGCCGGACAGCAGATTCACCCCTCCACTTT | CASSIGRTADSPLHF
TRBJ1-1 | TRBV5-1 | . | . | TGCGCCAGCAGCCCTTACATGGAGGCCGAGAACACTGAAGCTTTCTTT | CASSPYMEAENTEAFF
TRBJ2-3 | TRBV12-3/TRBV12-4 | . | few | TGTGCCAGCAGTTTTCCGCACGCGGGTGTAGCAGATACGCAGTATTTT | CASSFPHAGVADTQYF
TRBJ2-1 | TRBV25-1 | TRBD2 | few | TGTGCCAGCAGCCCCCCCCTAACGGGAGGGCACTATGAGCAGTTCTTC | CASSPPLTGGHYEQFF
TRBJ1-1 | TRBV18 | . | few | TGTGCCAGCTCTGCCCGAGCGGGGACGAACACTGAAGCTTTCTTT | CASSARAGTNTEAFF
TRBJ1-5 | TRBV23-1 | . | many | TGCGCCAGCAGGAGCACAGGGAGTCATCAGCCCCAGCATTTT | CASRSTGSHQPQHF
TRBJ2-1 | TRBV7-6 | . | many | TGTGCCAGCAGCGCCGTGTCCAACAATGAGCAGTTCTTC | CASSAVSNNEQFF
TRBJ2-7 | TRBV7-9 | TRBD2 | few | TGTGCCAGCAGTTTCAGCGGGGGGCCTATCAACGAGCAGTACTTC | CASSFSGGPINEQYF
TRBJ2-5 | TRBV4-3 | . | once | TGCGCCAGCAGCCAGGGTACACAGAGCCAAGAGACCCAGTACTTC | CASSQGTQSQETQYF